Reported below is one T cell receptor (beta chain). This sample stems from a study of blood T cell repertoires in COVID-19. CDR3 length: 12 residues. Between the trimmed V and J ends, which lost 11 bases and 5 bases, there was a span of 15 bases. From germline, CDR1 is MDHEN and CDR2 SYDVKM. Data came from immunoSEQ multiplex PCR; TCRdb stores just in-frame clones and leaves some out. Found here are about 170,000 clones, 85% of them singletons; the top ten hold about 3.5%. Sequencing input: peripheral blood. This sequence joins TRBV28 and TRBJ1-2; possible D gene TRBD1, 5 bases. This receptor was obtained from a human donor with acute or convalescent COVID-19. The donor label of this sample is uncertain. Here the CDR3 DNA reads TGTGCCGGACACGGGAGTAGTTATGGCTACACCTTC. Translating gives CAGHGSSYGYTF.